Included here is one TCR beta chain sequence, with context. This clone was counted a single time. Its antigen specificity is not known. Base qualities are not recorded, but no much larger clone differs from it by a single base. V and J are trimmed by 5 bases and 2 bases, and the gene matches miss 8 bases of the junction. Including the terminal cysteine and phenylalanine, the CDR3 comprises 15 residues. Only the CDR3 region is kept as DNA, spanning 45 bases read in frame from base 1. Sequences SGHNT (CDR1) and YENEEA (CDR2) are obtained from the germline V gene. This entry comes from a study of T cell responses to AZD1222 COVID-19 vaccine (dated by TCRdb to about 2021). About the full investigation: TCR sequencing was performed for about 240 trial participants, of whom 200 to 210 were given two doses of AZD1222 and approximately 26 were given two doses of MenACWY control vaccine. Trial participants were enrolled by age into 18-55, 56-69 and 70-plus year subgroups, with roughly 150, 30 and 60 TCR-sequenced participants respectively.

This specimen's time point label, per the study, means: about 28 days (+/-7) after the second vaccine dose. AZD1222 recipients given second doses at about 4 weeks or at about 12 weeks were pooled, since spike-specific TCR depth and breadth were not found to differ between the two schedules. The vaccinee samples were drawn from two UK trials, COV001 and COV002, one of which was a single-blind randomized controlled phase 2/3 trial testing AZD1222 (ChAdOx1 nCoV-19) in healthy adults. Trial participant PBMC samples were collected at day 0 and day 28 after the second dose for TCRbeta chain sequencing. The investigation overall reported the following: Most participants were white British and females outnumbered males, and the authors suggested that clonal diversity may have been underestimated. After two AZD1222 doses, spike-specific TCR breadth and depth were significantly higher than at day 0 and than in MenACWY recipients. The vaccine-associated CD4 TCRs covered the entire spike protein, and the dominant responses fell in regions 160-218 and 743-854. The 56-69-year group was small, and its depth increase did not reach significance, likely because of low power. Only a handful of AZD1222 recipients were SARS-CoV-2 seropositive at baseline, limiting conclusions about previously exposed vaccinees. Because no day 14 peak-response samples were available, repertoires were characterized only after the peak T cell response. Reportedly, close to half of the unique spike-specific TCRs recognized epitopes lying outside the regions that are mutated in the B.1.351 and B.1.1.7 variants.

The CDR3 regions of human TCRbeta chains were subjected to immunosequencing. From the authors' description of their analysis: Repertoire TCRs were checked for matches against a reference library of SARS-CoV-2-specific TCRs that had been generated using the MIRA antigen-specificity platform. Breadth meant the fraction of unique TCRs that were SARS-CoV-2-associated, whereas depth meant the fraction of total T cells that were SARS-CoV-2-associated. Using the MIRA data, each spike-specific TCR was mapped to the spike region that the TCR reacts to and placed in a CD4 or CD8 class. Log10-transformed breadth and depth values were compared by one-way ANOVA with Sidak's multiple comparisons tests. TCRdb carries this immuneACCESS record with in-frame sequences only. Its versions omit some clonotypes, under half of them owing to an unresolved V gene in the studies checked, with the rest unexplained. The DNA was the basis for D and trimming; V, J and clone size are from that table. This sample has about 180,000 clones in its table, and around 90% of those were observed once. 1.5% to 2.5% of the sample is in the top ten clones.

The source was peripheral blood, collected 28 days after the second AZD1222 dose. The sequence links TRBV11-3 to TRBJ2-7; TRBD2 matches 8 bases in the middle. This receptor was identified in an adult who received the AZD1222 COVID-19 vaccine. The base sequence is TGTGCCAGCAGCGCAAGCGGGGGAGGTCCCTACGAGCAGTACTTC. Its translation reads: CASSASGGGPYEQYF.